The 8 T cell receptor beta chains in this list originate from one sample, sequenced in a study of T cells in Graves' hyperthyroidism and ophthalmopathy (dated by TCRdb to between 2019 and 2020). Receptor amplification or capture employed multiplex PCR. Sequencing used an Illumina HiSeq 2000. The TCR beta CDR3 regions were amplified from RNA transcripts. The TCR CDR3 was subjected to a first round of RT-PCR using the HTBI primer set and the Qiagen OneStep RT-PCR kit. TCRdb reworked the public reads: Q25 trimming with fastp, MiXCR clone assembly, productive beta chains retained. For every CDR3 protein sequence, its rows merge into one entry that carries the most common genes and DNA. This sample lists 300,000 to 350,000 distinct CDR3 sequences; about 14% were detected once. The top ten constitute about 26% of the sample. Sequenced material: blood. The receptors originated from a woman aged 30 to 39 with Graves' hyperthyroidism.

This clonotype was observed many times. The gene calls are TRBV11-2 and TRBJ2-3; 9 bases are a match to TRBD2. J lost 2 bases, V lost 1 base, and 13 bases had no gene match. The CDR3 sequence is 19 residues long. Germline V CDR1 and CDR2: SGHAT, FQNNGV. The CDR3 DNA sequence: TGTGCCAGCAGCTTAGTACCCCGGAGGCTAGCGGGAACCACAGATACGCAGTATTTT. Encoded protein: CASSLVPRRLAGTTDTQYF.

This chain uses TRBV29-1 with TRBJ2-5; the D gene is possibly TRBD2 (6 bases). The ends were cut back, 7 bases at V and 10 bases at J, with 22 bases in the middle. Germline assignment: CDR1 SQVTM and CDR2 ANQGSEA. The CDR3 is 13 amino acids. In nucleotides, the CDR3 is TGCAGCGGACGCGGGACGTCGGTTGGGGACCAGTACTTC. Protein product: CSGRGTSVGDQYF.

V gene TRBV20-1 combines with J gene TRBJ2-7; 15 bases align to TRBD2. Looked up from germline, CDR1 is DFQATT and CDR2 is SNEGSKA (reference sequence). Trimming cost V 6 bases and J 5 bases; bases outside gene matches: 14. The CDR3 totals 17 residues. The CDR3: CSAATRGLAGGGDEQYF. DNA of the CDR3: TGCAGTGCGGCCACGAGGGGACTAGCGGGAGGAGGGGACGAGCAGTACTTC.

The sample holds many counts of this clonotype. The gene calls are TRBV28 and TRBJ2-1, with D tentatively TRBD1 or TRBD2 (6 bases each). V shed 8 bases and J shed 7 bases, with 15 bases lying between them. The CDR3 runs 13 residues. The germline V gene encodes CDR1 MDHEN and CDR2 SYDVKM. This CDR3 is CASRGGGWNEQFF. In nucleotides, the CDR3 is TGTGCCAGCCGCGGAGGGGGTTGGAATGAGCAGTTCTTC.

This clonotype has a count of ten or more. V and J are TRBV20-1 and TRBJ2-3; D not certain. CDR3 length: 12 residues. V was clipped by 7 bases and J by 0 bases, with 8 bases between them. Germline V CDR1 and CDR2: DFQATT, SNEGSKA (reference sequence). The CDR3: CSVGGSTDTQYF. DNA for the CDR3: TGCAGTGTTGGCGGAAGCACAGATACGCAGTATTTT.

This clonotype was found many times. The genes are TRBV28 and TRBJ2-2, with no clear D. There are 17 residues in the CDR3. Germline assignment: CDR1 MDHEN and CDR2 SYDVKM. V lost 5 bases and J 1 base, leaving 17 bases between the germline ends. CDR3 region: CASSLWSDGVNTGELFF. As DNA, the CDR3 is TGTGCCAGCAGTCTCTGGTCGGATGGGGTGAACACCGGGGAGCTGTTTTTT.

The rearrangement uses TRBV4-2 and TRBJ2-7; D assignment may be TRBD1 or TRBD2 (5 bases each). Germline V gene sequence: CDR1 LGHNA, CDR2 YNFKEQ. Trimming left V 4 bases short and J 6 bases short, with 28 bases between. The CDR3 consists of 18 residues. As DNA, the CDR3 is TGTGCCAGCAGCCCAGCAGGGCGTGCGGGCCCCTCGATTCTCGAGCAGTACTTC. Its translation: CASSPAGRAGPSILEQYF.

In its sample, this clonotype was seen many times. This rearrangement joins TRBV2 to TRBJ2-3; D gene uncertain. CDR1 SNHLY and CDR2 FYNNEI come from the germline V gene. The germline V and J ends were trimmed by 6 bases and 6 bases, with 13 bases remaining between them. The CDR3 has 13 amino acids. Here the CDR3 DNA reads TGTGCCAGCAGCAGAGGCTGGATGGATACGCAGTATTTT. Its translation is CASSRGWMDTQYF.